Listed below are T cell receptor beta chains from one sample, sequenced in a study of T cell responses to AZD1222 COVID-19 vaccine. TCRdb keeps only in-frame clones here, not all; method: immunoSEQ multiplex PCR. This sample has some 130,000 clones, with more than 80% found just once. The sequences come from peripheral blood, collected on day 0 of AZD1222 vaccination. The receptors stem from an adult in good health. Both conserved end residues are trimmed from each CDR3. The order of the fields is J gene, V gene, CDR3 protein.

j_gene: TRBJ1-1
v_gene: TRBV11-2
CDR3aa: ASSWRFPQRGTEAF

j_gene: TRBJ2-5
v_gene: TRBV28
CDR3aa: ASSLVPVETQY

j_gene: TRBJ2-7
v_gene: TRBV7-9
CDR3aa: ASSPTGATYVDEQY

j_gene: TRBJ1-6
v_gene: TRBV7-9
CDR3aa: ASSLDTSPLH

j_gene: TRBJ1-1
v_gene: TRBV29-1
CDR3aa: SVVPQNTEAF

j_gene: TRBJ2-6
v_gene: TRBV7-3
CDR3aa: ASSSGQGHVLT

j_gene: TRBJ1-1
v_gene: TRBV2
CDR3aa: ASSTPDREGTEAF

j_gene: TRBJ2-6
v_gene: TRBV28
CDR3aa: ASSSTAFSGANVLT

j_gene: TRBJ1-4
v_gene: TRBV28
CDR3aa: ASIRTGEEKLF

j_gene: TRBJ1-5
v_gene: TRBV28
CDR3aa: ASSLLETSNQPQH

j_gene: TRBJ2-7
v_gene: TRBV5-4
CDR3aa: ASSRGQDGEQY

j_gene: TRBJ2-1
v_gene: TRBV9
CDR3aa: ASSKADEQF

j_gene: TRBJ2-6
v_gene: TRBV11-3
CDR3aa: ASSLDRGPGQGDSGANVLT

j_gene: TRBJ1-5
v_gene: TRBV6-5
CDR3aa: ASGRDHNQPQH